These 12 T cell receptor beta chains originate from one sample sequenced in a study of T cell responses to AZD1222 COVID-19 vaccine. Assay: immunoSEQ multiplex PCR; the TCRdb copy retains only in-frame clones and omits some. The repertoire includes fewer than 150,000 clones, about 86% of them detected once, and roughly 18% sits in the top ten. Here the sequenced sample was peripheral blood, taken 28 days after the second AZD1222 dose. Every receptor here comes from an adult who received the AZD1222 COVID-19 vaccine.

CDR3 nucleotides: TGTGCCAGCAGCTTAGAACAGGGTTACACCGGGGAGCTGTTTTTT. It specifies CASSLEQGYTGELFF. The rearrangement links TRBV7-6 to TRBJ2-2; TRBD1 might be the D (6 bases). The germline CDR1 and CDR2 sequences are SGHVS and FNYEAQ. This CDR3 has 15 residues. Trimming removed 1 base from V and 3 bases from J, with 9 bases in between. The complete variable domain, with remaining parts taken from reference TRBV7-6 and TRBJ2-2, reads GAGVSQSPRYKVTKRGQDVALRCDPISGHVSLYWYRQALGQGPEFLTYFNYEAQQDKSGLPNDRFSAERPEGSISTLTIQRTEQRDSAMYRCASSLEQGYTGELFFGEGSRLTVL.

This clone was counted between two and nine times. This chain joins TRBV4-1 and TRBJ2-6, with 8 bases that match TRBD2. Germline CDR1 MGHRA, CDR2 YSYEKL. The ends lost 3 bases at V and 2 bases at J; junction bases unmatched: 9. The CDR3 is 18 residues long. CDR3 sequence reads: CASSHFGRALTGANVLTF. As DNA, the CDR3 is TGCGCCAGCAGCCATTTCGGGAGGGCCCTTACTGGGGCCAACGTCCTGACTTTC.

The sample holds many counts of this clone. The same CDR3 is also encoded by other DNA sequences in this sample. J is TRBJ1-1 and V is TRBV6-5; no definite D call. The CDR3 spans 13 residues. Germline CDR1 reads MNHEY; CDR2 reads SVGAGI. Trimming stripped 5 bases from V and 3 bases from J, with 10 bases between. CDR3 sequence reads: CASSRGFDTEAFF. As DNA, the CDR3 is TGTGCCAGCAGTCGAGGGTTTGACACTGAAGCTTTCTTT.

V usage is TRBV5-4 and J usage is TRBJ1-1; no clear D gene. This CDR3 has 13 residues. Trimming shortened V by 0 bases and J by 9 bases, and 12 bases separated the two germline ends. Per the germline V gene, CDR1 is SGHNT and CDR2 is YYREEE (reference sequence). The chain's CDR3 is CASSLVGIGKAFF. CDR3 nucleotide sequence: TGTGCCAGCAGCTTGGTAGGTATTGGCAAAGCTTTCTTT. The whole variable domain, filled in from reference TRBV5-4 and TRBJ1-1, reads ETGVTQSPTHLIKTRGQQVTLRCSSQSGHNTVSWYQQALGQGPQFIFQYYREEENGRGNFPPRFSGLQFPNYSSELNVNALELDDSALYLCASSLVGIGKAFFGQGTRLTVV.

V is TRBV10-3 and J is TRBJ2-7; 9 bases are shared with TRBD1. CDR1 is ENHRY, CDR2 SYGVKD, per germline. The CDR3 covers 13 residues. V lost 6 bases and J lost 3; bases outside the gene matches: 3. CDR3 amino acids: CAISGTGHYEQYF. DNA of the CDR3: TGTGCCATCAGCGGGACAGGGCACTACGAGCAGTACTTC.

J is TRBJ1-1 and V is TRBV5-1, with a tentative D call TRBD1 (6 bases). Germline CDR1 and CDR2: SGHRS and YFSETQ. The CDR3 sequence is 15 residues long. V lost 4 bases to trimming and J lost 3 bases, with 16 bases between them. CDR3: CASSDQGYMDTEAFF. Here the CDR3 DNA reads TGCGCCAGCAGCGACCAGGGGTATATGGACACTGAAGCTTTCTTT.

The gene calls are TRBV11-1 and TRBJ1-3; 9 nucleotides match TRBD1. Germline V gene sequence: CDR1 SGHAT, CDR2 FQDESV (reference sequence). This CDR3 has 16 amino acids. The V gene end was trimmed by 7 bases and the J gene end by 5 bases; junction bases not matched to a gene: 12. This CDR3 reads CASTPGQGFGRNTIYF. For the CDR3, the DNA is TGTGCCAGCACTCCGGGACAGGGCTTCGGAAGAAACACCATATATTTT.

The chain combines TRBV4-2 with TRBJ2-5; D may be TRBD2 (6 bases). Germline assignment: CDR1 LGHNA and CDR2 YNFKEQ. The CDR3 covers 12 residues. Trimming stripped 4 bases from V and 6 bases from J, with 9 bases between. CDR3 nucleotide sequence: TGTGCCAGCAGCCGGGACTTACAGACCCAGTACTTC. Amino acids: CASSRDLQTQYF.

J is TRBJ2-1 and V is TRBV10-1, with D uncertain. The CDR3 consists of 14 residues. With 0 bases removed from V and 9 bases from J, the gap between germline ends came to 12 bases. CDR1 is WNHNN, CDR2 SYGVQD, per germline (reference sequence). CDR3 DNA: TGCGCCAGCAGTGAGTCCGGGCGGCCTATTGAGCAGTTCTTC. Translation gives CASSESGRPIEQFF.

CDR3 loop: CASSVAAGNQPQHF. The CDR3 DNA reads TGTGCCAGCAGCGTAGCGGCGGGGAATCAGCCCCAGCATTTT. V usage is TRBV9 and J usage is TRBJ1-5; D is unresolved. Per the germline V gene, CDR1 is SGDLS and CDR2 is YYNGEE. V was shortened by 0 bases and J by 4 bases, with 8 bases between the two germline ends. The CDR3 contains 14 residues.

The V and J genes are TRBV3-1 (or the pseudogene TRBV3-2) and TRBJ1-1; D unclear. The V gene's germline CDR1 is LGHDT and CDR2 YNNKEL (reference sequence). The length of the CDR3 is 13 residues. The V end was cut by 1 base, the J end by 0 bases, with 3 bases between. The CDR3 protein is CASSQALNTEAFF. In DNA, the CDR3 is TGTGCCAGCAGCCAAGCATTGAACACTGAAGCTTTCTTT.

J is TRBJ2-5 and V is TRBV7-9; TRBD1 or TRBD2 may be the D gene (5 bases each). V was shortened by 4 bases and J by 5 bases, with 26 bases between the two germline ends. The CDR3 is 18 amino acids. CDR1 is SEHNR, CDR2 FQNEAQ, per germline (reference sequence). In DNA, the CDR3 is TGTGCCAGCAGCTCGGAAGGGTGGAGGAAACGGGCAGGGGAGACCCAGTACTTC. It encodes CASSSEGWRKRAGETQYF.